Described below is a single TCR beta chain sequence and its context. These data are taken from a study of blood T cell repertoires in COVID-19. Across the whole study: From T cells, B-cell-depleted T cells, or PBMCs came the material, which was cDNA or gDNA.

Per the original data handling: Reference gene primer amplification yielded estimated nucleated cell counts. Repertoires were generated with immunoSEQ multiplex PCR, while TCRdb's copy carries only in-frame clones and drops some. That table is the source of V, J and clone size, and D and trimming were worked out from the DNA. Of about 270,000 clones listed, 70% to 90% were seen once; the top ten hold around 12%. The CDR3 runs to 15 residues. Germline V gene sequence: CDR1 SGHRS, CDR2 YFSETQ. Trimming at V came to 2 bases and at J to 7 bases, leaving 6 bases not matched to a gene. The V gene is TRBV5-1, the J gene TRBJ2-2, with 9 bases matching TRBD2. Sequencing was performed on peripheral blood. The receptor comes from a woman in her twenties or thirties with COVID-19, enrolled during active disease. The CDR3 protein is CASSLGGGAVGELFF. The CDR3 bases are TGCGCCAGCAGCTTAGGCGGGGGGGCCGTCGGGGAGCTGTTTTTT.